The rows below give T cell receptor beta chains drawn from one sample of a study of T cells after yellow fever vaccination. MiXCR, run by TCRdb on the 5' RACE reads, gives a single entry per CDR3 protein. Counted here are about 29,000 distinct CDR3 sequences, about 4.7% occurring once; the ten biggest clones make up roughly 39%. Material: CD8+ T cells sorted from PBMCs, obtained 10 days after the yellow fever booster vaccination. The receptors originated from a young man who received the YFV17D yellow fever vaccine. CDR3s include the opening cysteine and the closing phenylalanine or tryptophan. Fields, in order: clone size, V gene, D gene, J gene, CDR3 DNA, CDR3 protein. A D gene is named only where the DNA matches it firmly. Size is stated for part of the rows, as once, few or many counts, or as a class when the clone is expanded.

>many|TRBV4-2|TRBD2|TRBJ2-1
TGTGCCAGCGGCCCAACTAGCGGGGCCTACAATGAGCAGTTCTTC
CASGPTSGAYNEQFF
>.|TRBV5-6|.|TRBJ2-7
TGTGCCAGCAGCCCCGGGACCCCCTCCTACGAGCAGTACTTC
CASSPGTPSYEQYF
>many|TRBV7-7|TRBD2|TRBJ2-1
TGTGCTAGCAGCCCCTGGACTAGCGGGAGGGCCAGGATTAATGAGCAGTTCTTC
CASSPWTSGRARINEQFF
>many|TRBV7-9|TRBD2|TRBJ2-1
TGTGCCAGCAGCCCCGAGGGCGGGAGGATCCACAATGAGCAGTTCTTC
CASSPEGGRIHNEQFF
>few|TRBV29-1|.|TRBJ2-7
TGCAGCGCCACACAGGTCTACGAGCAGTACTTC
CSATQVYEQYF
>many|TRBV12-3/TRBV12-4|TRBD2|TRBJ2-3
TGTGCCAGCAGATGGACTAGCGGTAGCACAGATACGCAGTATTTT
CASRWTSGSTDTQYF
>.|TRBV11-2|TRBD2|TRBJ2-1
TGTGCCAGCAGCCAAGAGGGACTAGCGGGGAAATACAATGAGCAGTTCTTC
CASSQEGLAGKYNEQFF
>many|TRBV7-2|TRBD2|TRBJ2-3
TGTGCCAGCAGCTCAGGAGCGGGAGCTAGCACAGATACGCAGTATTTT
CASSSGAGASTDTQYF
>many|TRBV15|.|TRBJ2-5
TGTGCCACCAGCAAAGCTGGGGGCGCCGAGACCCAGTACTTC
CATSKAGGAETQYF
>many|TRBV5-1|TRBD1|TRBJ2-7
TGCGCCAGCAGCATCTCGATGGGACAGGCTATGGAGCAGTACTTC
CASSISMGQAMEQYF
>many|TRBV11-2|.|TRBJ1-1
TGTGCCAGCAAACAGAGCACTGAAGCTTTCTTT
CASKQSTEAFF
>many|TRBV5-4|TRBD1|TRBJ2-5
TGTGCCAGCAGCCAAGGGACAGAACAAGAGACCCAGTACTTC
CASSQGTEQETQYF
>many|TRBV6-5|.|TRBJ1-2
TGTGCCAGCAGTTACGGGGGGGGAACTAACTATGGCTACACCTTC
CASSYGGGTNYGYTF
>few|TRBV27|.|TRBJ2-6
TGTGCCAGCACTCAACTAGATTCTGGGGCCAACGTCCTGACTTTC
CASTQLDSGANVLTF
>many|TRBV5-5|.|TRBJ2-3
TGTGCCAGCAGCTTGGAAAGCGGAGGGGGGACAGATACGCAGTATTTT
CASSLESGGGTDTQYF
>many|TRBV12-3/TRBV12-4|.|TRBJ2-1
TGTGCCAGCAGTTTATCGGGGTTTTTCTCAAATGAGCAGTTCTTC
CASSLSGFFSNEQFF
>.|TRBV23-1|.|TRBJ2-5
TGCGCCAGCAGTCGTAACAGGATGGAGACCCAGTACTTC
CASSRNRMETQYF
>many|TRBV11-2|.|TRBJ1-2
TGTGCCAGCAGCTCCTCACAGGCGTCTAACTATGGCTACACCTTC
CASSSSQASNYGYTF
>many|TRBV7-2|TRBD1|TRBJ2-2
TGTGCCAGCAGCTTAGCGACAGGGTGGGCCGGGGAGCTGTTTTTT
CASSLATGWAGELFF
>many|TRBV7-2|TRBD2|TRBJ2-7
TGTGCCAGCAGCTTTATTGGGCTAGCGGGAAGGGGGGACGAGCAGTACTTC
CASSFIGLAGRGDEQYF
>few|TRBV5-4|.|TRBJ2-1
TGTGCCACCCTTGAAGACAACAACAATGAGCAGTTCTTC
CATLEDNNNEQFF
>many|TRBV4-3|.|TRBJ2-1
TGCGCCAGCAGCCAAGATGGGGACTGGAAGTCCTACAATGAGCAGTTCTTC
CASSQDGDWKSYNEQFF
>many|TRBV14|.|TRBJ2-1
TGTGCCAGCAGCCAGTTCTCCGGAGTTGGTGAGCAGTTCTTC
CASSQFSGVGEQFF
>many|TRBV7-6|.|TRBJ1-1
TGTGCCAGCAGCTTAGACTGGCGGGGAACCACTGAAGCTTTCTTT
CASSLDWRGTTEAFF
>many|TRBV20-1|.|TRBJ2-1
TGCAGTGCTAGAGTGTTAGGAGGCAATGAGCAGTTCTTC
CSARVLGGNEQFF
>many|TRBV28|TRBD1|TRBJ2-5
TGTGCCAGCAGTTTGCTGGGGACAGGGGAGGAGACCCAGTACTTC
CASSLLGTGEETQYF
>many|TRBV29-1|TRBD1|TRBJ1-1
TGCAGCGTTGACGGGACAGGGATCCCCGAAGCTTTCTTT
CSVDGTGIPEAFF
>many|TRBV27|TRBD1|TRBJ2-5
TGTGCCAGCAGTTTAATTGGCCCGGGACAGCAACAAGAGACCCAGTACTTC
CASSLIGPGQQQETQYF
>many|TRBV12-3/TRBV12-4|.|TRBJ1-6
TGTGCCAGCAGCCCTAAGGACATCTCCTATAATTCACCCCTCCACTTT
CASSPKDISYNSPLHF
>many|TRBV7-8|.|TRBJ2-7
TGTGCCAGCAGCTTAGCTGCGGGCCTCTCCTACGAGCAGTACTTC
CASSLAAGLSYEQYF
>many|TRBV5-1|.|TRBJ2-7
TGCGCCAGCAGCTTGGCGGACAACCAGGGTCCCGAGCAGTACTTC
CASSLADNQGPEQYF
>many|TRBV9|.|TRBJ1-1
TGTGCCAGCACCCCAGGTGGGTCCGCGGAAGCTTTCTTT
CASTPGGSAEAFF
>many|TRBV2|TRBD2|TRBJ2-7
TGTGCCAGTACCAGCAGCGGGAGAAGCTACGAGCAGTACTTC
CASTSSGRSYEQYF
>.|TRBV12-3/TRBV12-4|TRBD2|TRBJ2-1
TGTACCTTCAGTTTCTTTTCGGGACTAGCGGGAACCTACAATGAGCAGTTCTTC
CTFSFFSGLAGTYNEQFF
>many|TRBV4-3|.|TRBJ2-1
TGCGCCAGCAGCCAAGGGACGGCAGGGGCCTACAATGAGCAGTTCTTC
CASSQGTAGAYNEQFF
>many|TRBV20-1|TRBD1|TRBJ2-1
TGCAGTGCTAGAGTCCTTGACAGGGGTATCGACAATGAGCAGTTCTTC
CSARVLDRGIDNEQFF
>many|TRBV11-2|TRBD1|TRBJ2-2
TGTGCCAGCAGCTTACCAGGGGGCGCCGGCACCGGGGAGCTGTTTTTT
CASSLPGGAGTGELFF
>many|TRBV15|.|TRBJ1-1
TGTGCCACCAGCATGCCGAAACGAGGGAACACTGAAGCTTTCTTT
CATSMPKRGNTEAFF
>many|TRBV7-8|TRBD1|TRBJ2-7
TGTGCCAGCAGCTTAGGGGGGACAGGGCACGAGCAGTACTTC
CASSLGGTGHEQYF
>many|TRBV7-8|TRBD2|TRBJ2-7
TGTGCCAGCAGCTTAGCGTGGGAGGGCTCATGGGAGCAGTACTTC
CASSLAWEGSWEQYF
>many|TRBV1|.|TRBJ2-5
TGCACCAGCAGCCCATCAGCGGCCTCGCGCCAGTACTTC
CTSSPSAASRQYF
>.|TRBV10-3|.|TRBJ2-7
TGTGCCATCAGTCCGGGACTGGACTCCTACGAGCAGTACTTC
CAISPGLDSYEQYF
>many|TRBV12-3/TRBV12-4|.|TRBJ1-2
TGTGCCAGCAGGTTGGCGGCCACCGTAAACTATGGCTACACCTTC
CASRLAATVNYGYTF
>once|TRBV5-6|.|TRBJ2-7
TGTGCCAGCAGCTCCGGACAGCTCTACGAGCAGTACTTC
CASSSGQLYEQYF
>many|TRBV5-1|.|TRBJ2-7
TGCGCCAGCAGCCCGGCGGGAAGCTACGAGCAGTACTTC
CASSPAGSYEQYF
>many|TRBV29-1|TRBD1|TRBJ2-1
TGCAGCGTTTCCCGAATAGACAGGGCGTGGTTCTTC
CSVSRIDRAWFF
>many|TRBV7-3|TRBD1|TRBJ2-2
TGTGCCAGCAGCATAAGCCCCGGGACAGGGGCTACCGGGGAGCTGTTTTTT
CASSISPGTGATGELFF
>many|TRBV7-9|TRBD2|TRBJ2-4
TGTGCCAGCAGCTTACCCGGGACTAGCGGAGCCAAAAACATTCAGTACTTC
CASSLPGTSGAKNIQYF
>many|TRBV5-1|.|TRBJ2-6
TGCGCCAGCAGCACCCAGGTTTACACTATTGGGGCCAACGTCCTGACTTTC
CASSTQVYTIGANVLTF
>many|TRBV6-5|TRBD1|TRBJ2-7
TGTGCCAGCAGTTACACCCCCGGGACAGCCTACGAGCAGTACTTC
CASSYTPGTAYEQYF
>few|TRBV7-9|.|TRBJ2-5
TGTGCCAGCAGCTCTCCTGGGGGAGAGACCCAGTACTTC
CASSSPGGETQYF
>many|TRBV6-5|TRBD1|TRBJ1-4
TGTGCCAGCAGTTACTCTGGACAGGGGGCATCGTTTGAAAAACTGTTTTTT
CASSYSGQGASFEKLFF
>many|TRBV7-9|.|TRBJ2-5
TGTGCCAGCAGCTTAGATTGGGAGACCCAGTACTTC
CASSLDWETQYF
>many|TRBV27|.|TRBJ2-7
TGTGCCAGCAGTTTATCGGGCTGGAGCGAGCAGTACTTC
CASSLSGWSEQYF
>many|TRBV20-1|.|TRBJ2-1
TGCAGTGCCTCATCCTACAATGAGCAGTTCTTC
CSASSYNEQFF
>many|TRBV28|TRBD2|TRBJ2-7
TGTGCCAGCAGTTGGGAGAAAATAATTGGCGGGAGGCCACCCGCGTTATTC
CASSWEKIIGGRPPALF
>many|TRBV19|.|TRBJ1-1
TGTGCCAGTAGTACCACTCCTCGAATCACGGATATGGGCACTGAAGCTTTCTTT
CASSTTPRITDMGTEAFF